This TCR beta chain derives from a study of T cells in Graves' hyperthyroidism and ophthalmopathy. When ophthalmopathy did not progress within 18 months, Graves' hyperthyroidism was considered stable. Clinical symptoms, serum thyroxine, TRAb, thyroid ultrasound and orbital computed tomography established diagnosis. The CDR3 consists of 14 residues. The germline CDR1 and CDR2 sequences are SNHLY and FYNNEI. Deletions cut 2 bases from V and 0 bases from J, with 8 bases between. Template material for amplifying TCR beta CDR3 regions consisted of RNA transcripts. First-round RT-PCR of the TCR CDR3 relied on the HTBI primer set. TCRdb re-called the multiplex PCR reads through MiXCR, storing one row per CDR3 protein. The profile shows roughly 840,000 distinct CDR3 sequences, 38% of them singletons. Study-wide results and caveats: Most thyroid clonotypes that were expanded above 0.001 also turned up in blood. Researchers report that a 13 V-J model separated ophthalmopathy from stable hyperthyroidism.

A word on this clonotype: The antigen is undetermined.

The sequenced material came from blood. The receptor comes from a man aged 18 to 29 with Graves' hyperthyroidism. V usage is TRBV2 and J usage is TRBJ2-7, with a possible D match to TRBD1 (5 bases). The CDR3 nucleotides are TGTGCCAGCAGTGAAACGGACAACTCCTACGAGCAGTACTTC. Protein sequence: CASSETDNSYEQYF.